The 21 T cell receptor beta chains presented below share a single source sample, sequenced in a study of blood T cell repertoires in COVID-19. Assay used: immunoSEQ multiplex PCR; TCRdb lists only in-frame clones, some missing. The sample has around 32,000 clones, more than 80% seen once. Sequenced input: peripheral blood. Receptors were obtained from a male donor with active COVID-19.

This chain joins TRBV12-5 and TRBJ2-1; 7 bases are shared with TRBD1. V dropped 6 bases and J dropped 1; count of bases not matched to a gene: 9. From germline, CDR1 is LGHNT and CDR2 FRNRAP. This CDR3 has 16 amino acids. CDR3 in DNA: TGTGCTAGTGGACTTCGACAGGGAAGTTCCTACAATGAGCAGTTCTTC. This translates into CASGLRQGSSYNEQFF.

The chain has TRBV11-2 and TRBJ2-5; D possibly corresponds to TRBD2 (7 bases). Per the germline V gene, CDR1 is SGHAT and CDR2 is FQNNGV. V lost 1 base to trimming and J lost 1 base, with 22 bases between them. The CDR3 extends over 19 amino acids. CDR3 nucleotides: TGTGCCAGCAGCTTAGGCGGGGGATATGGACAGACCGGCCAAGAGACCCAGTACTTC. Translating gives CASSLGGGYGQTGQETQYF. The whole variable domain, filled in from reference TRBV11-2 and TRBJ2-5, reads EAGVAQSPRYKIIEKRQSVAFWCNPISGHATLYWYQQILGQGPKLLIQFQNNGVVDDSQLPKDRFSAERLKGVDSTLKIQPAKLEDSAVYLCASSLGGGYGQTGQETQYFGPGTRLLVL.

Only one count was recorded for this clone. V is TRBV5-1 and J is TRBJ1-1; D perhaps matches TRBD1 (5 bases). Trimming took off 0 bases at V and 10 bases at J, with 10 bases between the two ends. Germline V CDR1 and CDR2: SGHRS, YFSETQ. The length of the CDR3 is 12 residues. DNA of the CDR3: TGCGCCAGCAGCTTGGCAGGGCTGGGAGCTTTCTTT. It specifies CASSLAGLGAFF.

The chain joins TRBV7-9 to TRBJ2-6; unclear D gene. Germline CDR1 and CDR2: SEHNR and FQNEAQ (reference sequence). The germline V and J ends were trimmed by 1 base and 0 bases, with 7 bases remaining between them. This CDR3 has 16 residues. In DNA, the CDR3 is TGTGCCAGCAGCTTAGTGCCAGGCTCTGGGGCCAACGTCCTGACTTTC. Translation gives CASSLVPGSGANVLTF.

The chain has TRBV11-2 and TRBJ2-3, with 10 nucleotides matching TRBD2. The CDR3 is made up of 16 amino acids. CDR1 is SGHAT and CDR2 is FQNNGV in the germline V gene. Trimming at V came to 5 bases and at J to 2 bases, leaving 7 bases not matched to a gene. As DNA, the CDR3 is TGTGCCAGCAGCCGGGAAAGCGGGGGGGTCACAGATACGCAGTATTTT. Amino acid sequence: CASSRESGGVTDTQYF. Full variable domain (rest looked up from reference TRBV11-2 and TRBJ2-3): EAGVAQSPRYKIIEKRQSVAFWCNPISGHATLYWYQQILGQGPKLLIQFQNNGVVDDSQLPKDRFSAERLKGVDSTLKIQPAKLEDSAVYLCASSRESGGVTDTQYFGPGTRLTVL.

The chain uses TRBV7-9 and TRBJ1-1, with 8 bases fitting TRBD1. CDR1 is SEHNR and CDR2 is FQNEAQ in the germline V gene (reference sequence). V lost 7 bases and J lost 5; bases outside the gene matches: 6. This CDR3 is 13 amino acids long. This CDR3 reads CASNTQGVTEAFF. The CDR3 coding sequence is TGTGCCAGCAACACACAGGGGGTGACTGAAGCTTTCTTT.

This clone appeared a single time. The chain uses TRBV6-1 and TRBJ2-7, with TRBD1 matching over 7 bases. The CDR3 length is 15 residues. Germline loops: CDR1 MNHNS, CDR2 SASEGT. With 3 bases clipped from V and 0 bases from J, the junction kept 5 bases outside the gene matches. The CDR3 DNA sequence: TGTGCCAGCAGTGAGTACAGGGGTAGCTCCTACGAGCAGTACTTC. Its translation: CASSEYRGSSYEQYF.

This clone was seen a handful of times. The chain uses TRBV27 and TRBJ2-3; the match to TRBD2 covers 8 bases. This CDR3 region has 15 residues. Losses at the gene ends were 3 bases for V and 1 base for J; bases not matched to a gene: 3. Per the germline V gene, CDR1 is MNHEY and CDR2 is SMNVEV (reference sequence). CDR3 loop: CASSFSGGGTDTQYF. The CDR3 DNA is TGTGCCAGCAGTTTTTCGGGGGGGGGCACAGATACGCAGTATTTT.

Details on this clone: The same CDR3 can be traced to other DNA sequences in this sample. The gene calls are TRBV11-3 and TRBJ2-7; D is perhaps TRBD1 (6 bases). Germline lookup yields CDR1 SGHNT and CDR2 YENEEA. V lost 2 bases to trimming and J lost 3 bases, with 20 bases between them. The length of the CDR3 is 17 residues. The CDR3 protein is CASSLTSGGGGGYEQYF. The DNA for the CDR3 is TGTGCCAGCAGCTTAACGTCTGGGGGCGGTGGGGGCTACGAGCAGTACTTC.

This chain connects TRBV30 to TRBJ1-6; D possibly corresponds to TRBD1 (5 bases). The ends were cut back, 0 bases at V and 6 bases at J, with 21 bases in the middle. This CDR3 has 18 amino acids. CDR1 is GTSNPN, CDR2 SVGIG, per germline (reference sequence). The DNA for the CDR3 is TGTGCCTGGAGTGTACATTTGTTGGGCAGGGTGCCTAATTCACCCCTCCACTTT. It is translated as CAWSVHLLGRVPNSPLHF.

This chain links TRBV10-3 with TRBJ2-3; D remains unclear. V lost 0 bases to trimming and J lost 5 bases, with 12 bases between them. Germline CDR1 and CDR2: ENHRY and SYGVKD. The CDR3 length is 15 residues. CDR3 sequence reads: CAISESSLGLDTQYF. The CDR3, as DNA: TGTGCCATCAGTGAGTCGAGCCTCGGTCTAGATACGCAGTATTTT.

This chain uses TRBV3-1 (or the pseudogene TRBV3-2) with TRBJ1-2; no reliable D call. CDR1 and CDR2 (germline): LGHDT, YNNKEL (reference sequence). V was pared by 0 bases and J by 4 bases, with 9 bases between. This CDR3 contains 14 residues. For the CDR3, the DNA is TGTGCCAGCAGCCAAGATCGACGGAGCTATGGCTACACCTTC. Translating it yields CASSQDRRSYGYTF.

The genes are TRBV11-2 and TRBJ1-2; TRBD1 agrees at 12 bases. The CDR3 runs 17 residues. With V trimmed by 5 bases and J by 8 bases, 15 bases remained unmatched. Per germline, CDR1 SGHAT and CDR2 FQNNGV. Here the CDR3 DNA reads TGTGCCAGCAGCCCTCGGGACAGGGGGCGCGGGGGAAAAGGCTACACCTTC. Translating it yields CASSPRDRGRGGKGYTF.

The chain uses TRBV5-1 and TRBJ2-7, with a weak D call TRBD2 (5 bases). The CDR3 covers 18 residues. Germline values: CDR1 SGHRS, CDR2 YFSETQ. V was clipped by 0 bases and J by 4 bases, with 23 bases between them. The CDR3 DNA is TGCGCCAGCAGCTTGGGTTTGTTTCGGGCCTCTGGGGAGTACGAGCAGTACTTC. It is translated as CASSLGLFRASGEYEQYF.

This clone was detected only once. The chain has TRBV30 and TRBJ1-2; 7 bases align to TRBD1. CDR1 GTSNPN and CDR2 SVGIG come from the germline V gene (reference sequence). V lost 7 bases and J lost 0; bases outside the gene matches: 14. The CDR3 consists of 16 residues. In DNA form, the CDR3 reads TGTGCCTTTCTCTCGGCGGGACAGAGATCTAACTATGGCTACACCTTC. Translating gives CAFLSAGQRSNYGYTF.

This chain links TRBV19 with TRBJ2-5; 8 nucleotides line up with TRBD1. CDR1 and CDR2 (germline): LNHDA, SQIVND (reference sequence). J gave up 3 bases and V 9 bases, and 3 bases lay outside the gene matches. The length of the CDR3 is 12 residues. CDR3 nucleotide sequence: TGTGCCAGCGCAGGGGGCGAAGAGACCCAGTACTTC. Its protein is CASAGGEETQYF.

The chain has TRBV15 and TRBJ2-2; 8 positions match TRBD2. The germline V gene has CDR1 LNHNV and CDR2 YYDKDF (reference sequence). The CDR3 loop spans 18 amino acids. V lost 0 bases, J lost 6 bases, and 12 bases stayed unmatched. The CDR3 coding sequence is TGTGCCACCAGCAGAGATCTCGTCCGTCCCGGGGGGGCCGGGGAGCTGTTTTTT. Translating it yields CATSRDLVRPGGAGELFF. Supplemented by reference TRBV15 and TRBJ2-2, the full variable domain reads DAMVIQNPRYQVTQFGKPVTLSCSQTLNHNVMYWYQQKSSQAPKLLFHYYDKDFNNEADTPDNFQSRRPNTSFCFLDIRSPGLGDTAMYLCATSRDLVRPGGAGELFFGEGSRLTVL.

This clone turned up a few times. This chain joins TRBV11-2 and TRBJ2-5; D is ambiguous. Trimming removed 1 base from V and 3 bases from J, with 9 bases in between. The CDR3 covers 14 residues. The germline CDR1 and CDR2 sequences are SGHAT and FQNNGV. The CDR3 DNA reads TGTGCCAGCAGCTTAGGCTTCAGTAAAGAGACCCAGTACTTC. Its translation is CASSLGFSKETQYF.

The chain's CDR3 is CASSPPRQTYGYTF. The CDR3 nucleotides are TGTGCCAGCAGCCCACCGCGACAGACCTATGGCTACACCTTC. The chain joins TRBV7-8 to TRBJ1-2; possibly TRBD1 for D (5 bases). In germline, CDR1 is SGHVS, CDR2 FQNEAQ. Trimming shortened V by 5 bases and J by 4 bases, and 14 bases separated the two germline ends. The CDR3 sequence is 14 residues long.

V is TRBV10-2 and J is TRBJ1-3, with no clear D. The CDR3 sequence is 12 residues long. The V gene lost 9 bases and the J gene lost 0 bases, with 6 bases spanning the gap. CDR1 is WSHSY, CDR2 SAAADI, per germline. As DNA, the CDR3 is TGCGCCAGTCACGGCTCTGGAAACACCATATATTTT. Encoded protein: CASHGSGNTIYF.

The V call is TRBV7-2, the J call TRBJ1-2; D possibly corresponds to TRBD1 (5 bases). V lost 7 bases and J lost 8, with 17 bases in between. The CDR3 runs to 13 residues. The germline V gene encodes CDR1 SGHTA and CDR2 FQGNSA. DNA for the CDR3: TGTGCCAGCACCTTTAGGGCGGGACTGGGCTACACCTTC. This translates into CASTFRAGLGYTF.